What follows are 19 T cell receptor beta chains derived from one specimen sequenced in a study of cytomegalovirus exposure and HLA in healthy donors (dated by TCRdb to 2016 to 2017). The library relied on the immunoSEQ multiplex PCR assay. The immuneACCESS repertoire file appears here via TCRdb, limited to in-frame rearrangements. These files lack a portion of the clones; in checked studies, under half of the deficit traces to unresolved V genes, and the cause of the others is not known. The sample table contains fewer than 90,000 clones; only one count was recorded for approximately 88% of them. Of the sample, around 10% is held by the ten largest clones. The sequencing input was PBMCs. These receptors were collected from a woman aged 18-29 years in good health and CMV-seropositive.

The chain links TRBV4-3 to TRBJ2-3; TRBD1 might be the D (5 bases). Trimming stripped 3 bases from V and 2 bases from J, with 12 bases between. The CDR3 is 15 residues long. Germline V gene lookup returns CDR1 LGHNA and CDR2 YSLEER. The CDR3 spells CASSQIDSSTDTQYF. The CDR3 DNA reads TGCGCCAGCAGCCAGATTGACAGCTCCACAGATACGCAGTATTTT.

V gene TRBV19 combines with J gene TRBJ1-5; D is undetermined. V shed 1 base and J shed 7 bases, with 17 bases lying between them. This CDR3 has 16 residues. Germline V CDR1 and CDR2: LNHDA, SQIVND (reference sequence). The DNA for the CDR3 is TGTGCCAGTAGTATAGGTCGGGTAAGTGGAGGCCAGCCCCAGCATTTT. Its translation: CASSIGRVSGGQPQHF.

The chain links TRBV5-1 to TRBJ1-3, with unresolved D. Germline loops: CDR1 SGHRS, CDR2 YFSETQ. V lost 0 bases and J lost 0, with 13 bases in between. The CDR3 is made up of 17 amino acids. The CDR3 bases are TGCGCCAGCAGCTTGGCTCTGGCAGCTAGCTCTGGAAACACCATATATTTT. It codes for CASSLALAASSGNTIYF.

CDR3 sequence (DNA): TGTGCCAGCAGTAAGACAGGGTACGTGAACGAGCAGTACTTC. Translated: CASSKTGYVNEQYF. This chain connects TRBV6-6 to TRBJ2-7; 7 bases are shared with TRBD1. After removal of 5 bases from V and 5 bases from J, the junction contained 9 bases not matched to a gene. This CDR3 is 14 amino acids long. In germline, CDR1 is MNHNY, CDR2 SVGAGI (reference sequence).

The gene calls are TRBV18 and TRBJ2-7; 9 bases are a match to TRBD1. The germline CDR1 and CDR2 sequences are KGHSH and LQKENI. CDR3 size: 15 residues. V was clipped by 5 bases and J by 1 base; unmatched bases: 6. The CDR3 bases are TGTGCCAGCTCATTCGGACAGGGGAGATCCTACGAGCAGTACTTC. This translates into CASSFGQGRSYEQYF.

The J gene is TRBJ1-1, the V gene TRBV19, with 10 positions matching TRBD1. Germline CDR1 is LNHDA and CDR2 is SQIVND (reference sequence). The CDR3 has 13 amino acids. CDR3 sequence: CAIRGQGGAEAFF. DNA for the CDR3: TGTGCTATTCGTGGACAGGGGGGAGCTGAAGCTTTCTTT. The complete variable domain, with remaining parts taken from reference TRBV19 and TRBJ1-1, reads DGGITQSPKYLFRKEGQNVTLSCEQNLNHDAMYWYRQDPGQGLRLIYYSQIVNDFQKGDIAEGYSVSREKKESFPLTVTSAQKNPTAFYLCAIRGQGGAEAFFGQGTRLTVV.

This clone was found a few times. V and J are TRBV12-5 and TRBJ1-1, with D possibly being TRBD1 (5 bases). This CDR3 has 13 amino acids. CDR1 LGHNT and CDR2 FRNRAP come from the germline V gene. V was cut by 5 bases and J by 12 bases, with 19 bases left in between. CDR3 sequence (DNA): TGTGCTAGTGGTCCCGGGACGGCGGGGGGAACTTTCTTT. It codes for CASGPGTAGGTFF.

V and J are TRBV5-1 and TRBJ2-3; 8 nucleotides match TRBD2. V gave up 0 bases and J gave up 0 bases; unmatched junction bases: 6. CDR3 length: 17 residues. Looked up from germline, CDR1 is SGHRS and CDR2 is YFSETQ. CDR3: CASSLGYGGGSTDTQYF. The CDR3 nucleotides are TGCGCCAGCAGCTTGGGTTACGGGGGGGGTAGCACAGATACGCAGTATTTT.

The V gene is TRBV2, the J gene TRBJ1-1; D not certain. The length of the CDR3 is 15 residues. V was cut by 5 bases and J by 2 bases, with 15 bases left in between. CDR1 SNHLY and CDR2 FYNNEI come from the germline V gene. The CDR3 coding sequence is TGTGCCAGCAGTAAAGAACATCCATCTAACACTGAAGCTTTCTTT. Its protein is CASSKEHPSNTEAFF.

The chain carries TRBV28 and TRBJ2-3; D remains ambiguous. Germline assignment: CDR1 MDHEN and CDR2 SYDVKM. V shed 5 bases and J shed 6 bases, with 12 bases lying between them. CDR3 size: 13 residues. As DNA, the CDR3 is TGTGCCAGCAGTCCGTCCTTCCAGGATACGCAGTATTTT. This translates into CASSPSFQDTQYF. Using reference TRBV28 and TRBJ2-3 for the parts outside the CDR3, the full variable domain is DVKVTQSSRYLVKRTGEKVFLECVQDMDHENMFWYRQDPGLGLRLIYFSYDVKMKEKGDIPEGYSVSREKKERFSLILESASTNQTSMYLCASSPSFQDTQYFGPGTRLTVL.

The chain employs TRBV2 and TRBJ2-5; no clear D gene. Trimming removed 10 bases from V and 7 bases from J, with 19 bases in between. Germline V gene sequence: CDR1 SNHLY, CDR2 FYNNEI. The CDR3 covers 13 residues. CDR3 amino acids: CANSQNSDGTQYF. Written as DNA, the CDR3 is TGTGCCAACTCACAGAACTCAGACGGGACCCAGTACTTC. The full variable domain, completed using reference TRBV2 and TRBJ2-5, is EPEVTQTPSHQVTQMGQEVILRCVPISNHLYFYWYRQILGQKVEFLVSFYNNEISEKSEIFDDQFSVERPDGSNFTLKIRSTKLEDSAMYFCANSQNSDGTQYFGPGTRLLVL.

This chain connects TRBV5-1 to TRBJ1-1; 7 positions match TRBD1. Germline V gene sequence: CDR1 SGHRS, CDR2 YFSETQ. Trimming removed 6 bases from V and 1 base from J; junction bases left unmatched: 9. The CDR3 totals 15 residues. The CDR3, as DNA: TGCGCCAGCACTCCGACAGGGATCGAGAACACTGAAGCTTTCTTT. Translating it yields CASTPTGIENTEAFF.

V is TRBV5-6 and J is TRBJ2-7, with D hard to call. Trimming pared 1 base from V and 2 bases from J, leaving 13 bases between. This CDR3 contains 15 residues. Germline CDR1 reads SGHDT; CDR2 reads YYEEEE. Here the CDR3 DNA reads TGTGCCAGCAGCTTGACAGCAGTTGCAGCCTACGAGCAGTACTTC. Translation: CASSLTAVAAYEQYF.

This sequence joins TRBV6-5 and TRBJ1-3; 8 nucleotides agree with TRBD1. Trimming took 5 bases from V and 8 from J; bases not matched to a gene: 5. The germline V gene has CDR1 MNHEY and CDR2 SVGAGI. The CDR3 runs to 13 residues. The CDR3 here is CASSMDRADTIYF. CDR3 DNA: TGTGCCAGCAGTATGGACAGGGCGGACACCATATATTTT.

Turning to this clone: This specimen includes other DNA sequences encoding the same CDR3. J is TRBJ2-3 and V is TRBV28; possible D gene TRBD2, 6 bases. Trimming took 9 bases from V and 0 from J, leaving 16 bases between them. Germline V gene sequence: CDR1 MDHEN, CDR2 SYDVKM. This CDR3 has 15 amino acids. The CDR3 nucleotides read TGTGCCAGTAGCGGAGGGGAGCCTAGCACAGATACGCAGTATTTT. It translates to CASSGGEPSTDTQYF.

J is TRBJ1-5 and V is TRBV30, with no clear D. Deletions cut 0 bases from V and 0 bases from J, with 9 bases between. CDR1 and CDR2 from the germline V gene are GTSNPN and SVGIG (reference sequence). The length of the CDR3 is 15 residues. In DNA, the CDR3 is TGTGCCTGGAGTGTACGGGGTAGTAGCAATCAGCCCCAGCATTTT. Protein product: CAWSVRGSSNQPQHF.

The chain is built from TRBV28 and TRBJ1-4, with a possible D match to TRBD1 (6 bases). This CDR3 is 13 amino acids long. Trimming removed 4 bases from V and 5 bases from J, with 8 bases in between. Germline values: CDR1 MDHEN, CDR2 SYDVKM. The CDR3 protein is CASSWGTNEKLFF. The CDR3 region has the DNA TGTGCCAGCAGTTGGGGGACAAATGAAAAACTGTTTTTT. Complete variable domain (other parts from reference TRBV28 and TRBJ1-4): DVKVTQSSRYLVKRTGEKVFLECVQDMDHENMFWYRQDPGLGLRLIYFSYDVKMKEKGDIPEGYSVSREKKERFSLILESASTNQTSMYLCASSWGTNEKLFFGSGTQLSVL.

In DNA form, the CDR3 reads TGTGCCAGTAGGCGAGCCGGGAATGAGCAGTTCTTC. Protein: CASRRAGNEQFF. The chain links TRBV19 to TRBJ2-1; D call uncertain. CDR3 length: 12 residues. Per germline, CDR1 LNHDA and CDR2 SQIVND (reference sequence). The V gene lost 6 bases and the J gene lost 7 bases, with 10 bases spanning the gap.

The gene calls are TRBV7-6 and TRBJ2-5; 11 nucleotides match TRBD1. The CDR3 sequence is 14 residues long. Germline CDR1 is SGHVS and CDR2 is FNYEAQ. V lost 10 bases and J lost 4; bases outside the gene matches: 8. The CDR3 DNA is TGTGCCACCACTCGGACAGGGGGCCCAGAGACCCAGTACTTC. Its translation: CATTRTGGPETQYF.